The 12 T cell receptor beta chains below all came from one sample that was sequenced in a study of T cell changes during pregnancy in multiple sclerosis. The repertoire was sequenced with immunoSEQ multiplex PCR; TCRdb's copy has only in-frame clones and lacks some. The sample yields some 80,000 clones, just over 90% seen once. Sequencing was performed on peripheral blood, taken before pregnancy. These receptors came from a female donor with multiple sclerosis, enrolled in a pregnancy study.

V gene TRBV27 combines with J gene TRBJ2-5, with TRBD2 identical over 11 bases. J lost 0 bases, V lost 5 bases, and 11 bases had no gene match. Germline assignment: CDR1 MNHEY and CDR2 SMNVEV (reference sequence). This CDR3 is 18 amino acids long. CDR3 in DNA: TGTGCCAGCAGTCCCCGTAGGACTAGCGGGCGGTACCAAGAGACCCAGTACTTC. Translating it yields CASSPRRTSGRYQETQYF.

The chain couples TRBV7-3 to TRBJ2-1, with D perhaps TRBD2 (7 bases). Trimming took 2 bases from V and 9 from J, leaving 14 bases between them. Germline-derived CDR1 and CDR2 are SGHTA and FQGTGA. This CDR3 has 14 amino acids. The CDR3 sequence: CASSLGGGAGEQFF. The CDR3 DNA is TGTGCCAGCAGCTTAGGAGGGGGGGCCGGTGAGCAGTTCTTC.

CDR3 DNA: TGCGCCAGCAGCCCCGACAGATCGTTACCTGGAAACACCATATATTTT. Protein: CASSPDRSLPGNTIYF. The V call is TRBV5-1, the J call TRBJ1-3; TRBD1 might be the D (5 bases). Per germline, CDR1 SGHRS and CDR2 YFSETQ. Trimming removed 4 bases at V and 2 bases at J, with 16 bases between. The CDR3 totals 16 residues.

The chain employs TRBV10-2 and TRBJ1-1; D possibly corresponds to TRBD1 (5 bases). With 5 bases removed from V and 5 bases from J, the gap between germline ends came to 18 bases. Germline V gene lookup returns CDR1 WSHSY and CDR2 SAAADI. The CDR3 covers 15 residues. For the CDR3, the DNA is TGCGCCAGCAGTTCCTGGGGCGTTGGGGAAACTGAAGCTTTCTTT. Protein product: CASSSWGVGETEAFF.

The V gene is TRBV5-6, the J gene TRBJ2-5; 8 bases are shared with TRBD2. Trimming cost V 0 bases and J 4 bases; bases outside gene matches: 8. Germline CDR1 reads SGHDT; CDR2 reads YYEEEE. The CDR3 consists of 16 residues. CDR3 sequence reads: CASSLALAGILETQYF. CDR3 sequence (DNA): TGTGCCAGCAGCTTGGCCCTAGCGGGTATTCTAGAGACCCAGTACTTC. The complete variable domain, with remaining parts taken from reference TRBV5-6 and TRBJ2-5, reads DAGVTQSPTHLIKTRGQQVTLRCSPKSGHDTVSWYQQALGQGPQFIFQYYEEEERQRGNFPDRFSGHQFPNYSSELNVNALLLGDSALYLCASSLALAGILETQYFGPGTRLLVL.

A few counts support this clone. The chain has TRBV5-8 and TRBJ1-6; 8 positions agree with TRBD1. The CDR3 consists of 16 residues. Germline V gene sequence: CDR1 SGHTS, CDR2 YDEGEE. V trimming: 4 bases; J trimming: 9 bases; junction bases outside the gene matches: 12. CDR3 sequence: CASSLRGTGATSPLHF. The CDR3 bases are TGTGCCAGCAGCCTCCGGGGGACAGGCGCCACTTCACCCCTCCACTTT. Together with reference TRBV5-8 and TRBJ1-6, the CDR3 gives the full variable domain: EAGVTQSPTHLIKTRGQQATLRCSPISGHTSVYWYQQALGLGLQFLLWYDEGEERNRGNFPPRFSGRQFPNYSSELNVNALELEDSALYLCASSLRGTGATSPLHFGNGTRLTVT.

This chain connects TRBV7-6 to TRBJ2-1; TRBD1 is a possible D gene (6 bases). Looked up from germline, CDR1 is SGHVS and CDR2 is FNYEAQ. V lost 3 bases and J lost 6, with 9 bases in between. This CDR3 region has 13 residues. The CDR3 protein is CASSFTRGNEQFF. The CDR3 coding sequence is TGTGCCAGCAGCTTTACCAGGGGCAATGAGCAGTTCTTC.

The rearrangement joins TRBV7-9 to TRBJ2-6; no reliable D call. Trimming took off 5 bases at V and 9 bases at J, with 8 bases between the two ends. Per germline, CDR1 SEHNR and CDR2 FQNEAQ (reference sequence). This CDR3 has 12 residues. CDR3 sequence (DNA): TGTGCCAGCAGCCAACATCTCAACGTCCTGACTTTC. Amino acids: CASSQHLNVLTF.

The rearrangement joins TRBV19 to TRBJ1-5, with a possible D match to TRBD1 (6 bases). The V gene lost 4 bases and the J gene lost 1 base, with 8 bases spanning the gap. The CDR3 is 14 residues long. The germline gives CDR1 LNHDA, CDR2 SQIVND (reference sequence). The CDR3, as DNA: TGTGCCAGTAGTACTCAGGGGAGCAATCAGCCCCAGCATTTT. This sequence encodes CASSTQGSNQPQHF.

This clone appeared once. The rearrangement uses TRBV29-1 and TRBJ1-1, with D possibly matching TRBD1 (5 bases). The V end lost 3 bases, the J end lost 2 bases, and 13 bases lay between the germline ends. The germline V gene encodes CDR1 SQVTM and CDR2 ANQGSEA. The CDR3 is 14 residues long. The CDR3, as DNA: TGCAGCGTTGACCACACGCAGGGTAACACTGAAGCTTTCTTT. Translating it yields CSVDHTQGNTEAFF.

The genes are TRBV6-6 and TRBJ2-7; 8 nucleotides line up with TRBD1. V was clipped by 7 bases and J by 3 bases; unmatched bases: 11. Germline V CDR1 and CDR2: MNHNY, SVGAGI (reference sequence). This CDR3 comprises 15 residues. For the CDR3, the DNA is TGTGCCAGCATCCGACTTCCGGACAGGGACTACGAGCAGTACTTC. Translation gives CASIRLPDRDYEQYF.

The chain is built from TRBV5-6 and TRBJ2-3, with 14 positions matching TRBD2. CDR1 SGHDT and CDR2 YYEEEE come from the germline V gene. This CDR3 spans 15 amino acids. The ends lost 5 bases at V and 4 bases at J; junction bases unmatched: 3. This CDR3 reads CASSWGLAGADTQYF. In nucleotides, the CDR3 is TGTGCCAGCAGTTGGGGACTAGCGGGGGCAGATACGCAGTATTTT.